These 10 T cell receptor beta chains were all obtained from the same sample, sequenced in a study of T cells in Graves' hyperthyroidism and ophthalmopathy. Amplified regions were TCR beta CDR3 sequences from RNA transcripts. HTBI primers drove first-round RT-PCR of the TCR CDR3. MiXCR was run by TCRdb on the multiplex PCR reads, yielding one entry per CDR3 protein. The repertoire consists of under 400,000 distinct CDR3 sequences, with 18% occurring once and the leading ten covering about 16%. Specimen: blood. These receptors all stem from a woman in her forties with Graves' ophthalmopathy.

This clonotype was found many times. The V gene is TRBV5-6, the J gene TRBJ1-1; D remains ambiguous. The CDR3 extends over 16 amino acids. Germline lookup yields CDR1 SGHDT and CDR2 YYEEEE. The ends were cut back, 0 bases at V and 3 bases at J, with 15 bases in the middle. For the CDR3, the DNA is TGTGCCAGCAGCTTGGAAAGGAGAGTAGGCGACACTGAAGCTTTCTTT. This encodes CASSLERRVGDTEAFF.

This clonotype showed up just a few times. The chain couples TRBV6-1 to TRBJ1-2; D remains ambiguous. V lost 6 bases, J lost 5 bases, and 19 bases lay in between. Germline assignment: CDR1 MNHNS and CDR2 SASEGT. This CDR3 has 15 residues. The DNA for the CDR3 is TGTGCCAGCAGCAGAGACGGAGGGAGAGGGTATGGCTACACCTTC. Protein: CASSRDGGRGYGYTF.

This clonotype was seen ten or more times. The J gene is TRBJ1-2, the V gene TRBV2; 12 nucleotides align to TRBD1. Trimming cost V 8 bases and J 5 bases; bases outside gene matches: 21. Per germline, CDR1 SNHLY and CDR2 FYNNEI. The CDR3 is made up of 19 amino acids. Here the CDR3 reads CASLPLVPGQGALRYGYTF. For the CDR3, the DNA is TGTGCCAGCCTTCCTTTGGTCCCGGGACAGGGGGCTCTTCGATATGGCTACACCTTC.

The J gene is TRBJ1-5, the V gene TRBV6-1, with D maybe TRBD1 (5 bases). Germline-derived CDR1 and CDR2 are MNHNS and SASEGT. V was cut by 2 bases and J by 6 bases, with 11 bases left in between. This CDR3 has 14 amino acids. The CDR3: CASSEYQGFQPQHF. In DNA form, the CDR3 reads TGTGCCAGCAGTGAATATCAGGGTTTTCAGCCCCAGCATTTT.

At least ten counts were recorded for this clonotype. The chain employs TRBV6-1 and TRBJ2-7; maybe TRBD1 (6 bases). Germline values: CDR1 MNHNS, CDR2 SASEGT. This CDR3 has 13 amino acids. The ends were cut back, 5 bases at V and 3 bases at J, with 11 bases in the middle. CDR3 coding DNA: TGTGCCAGCAGTCGGACAGAGAACTACGAGCAGTACTTC. The encoded protein is CASSRTENYEQYF.

The sample holds many counts of this clonotype. The chain employs TRBV15 and TRBJ2-5, with unresolved D. V lost 1 base to trimming and J lost 3 bases, with 6 bases between them. This CDR3 has 13 amino acids. Germline CDR1 LNHNV, CDR2 YYDKDF (reference sequence). This chain's CDR3 is CATSRAPKETQYF. In DNA form, the CDR3 reads TGTGCCACCAGCAGAGCTCCAAAAGAGACCCAGTACTTC.

This chain uses TRBV28 with TRBJ1-1; TRBD1 is a possible D gene (5 bases). The CDR3 consists of 15 residues. V lost 3 bases and J lost 8, with 19 bases in between. Looked up from germline, CDR1 is MDHEN and CDR2 is SYDVKM. CDR3 in amino acids: CASSFRDSQDMEAFF. The CDR3 DNA is TGTGCCAGCAGTTTTCGAGATTCCCAGGACATGGAAGCTTTCTTT.

This clonotype was detected ten times or more. The gene calls are TRBV20-1 and TRBJ2-7; 10 bases are a match to TRBD1. Germline assignment: CDR1 DFQATT and CDR2 SNEGSKA (reference sequence). The CDR3 has 13 residues. With V trimmed by 6 bases and J by 3 bases, 5 bases remained unmatched. CDR3: CSAPRTGGYEQYF. CDR3 bases: TGCAGTGCCCCTAGGACAGGGGGCTACGAGCAGTACTTC.

This clonotype came up once. The CDR3 sequence is CSARTGGVQHF. CDR3 DNA sequence: TGCAGTGCTAGAACAGGGGGGGTCCAGCATTTT. The rearrangement links TRBV20-1 to TRBJ1-5; 8 nucleotides align to TRBD1. The CDR3 covers 11 residues. CDR1 is DFQATT and CDR2 is SNEGSKA in the germline V gene (reference sequence). V was pared by 2 bases and J by 12 bases, with 3 bases of the junction left unmatched.

About this clonotype: The junction differs from germline at one of its ends, possibly a read error. This chain joins TRBV6-2 or TRBV6-3 and TRBJ1-2; D is perhaps TRBD1 (5 bases). Germline V gene sequence: CDR1 MNHEY, CDR2 SVGEGT. The CDR3 loop spans 15 amino acids. CDR3 in DNA: TGTGCCAGCAGTTACCCCGTATGGACATGGGATGGCTACATCTTC. It translates to CASSYPVWTWDGYIF.